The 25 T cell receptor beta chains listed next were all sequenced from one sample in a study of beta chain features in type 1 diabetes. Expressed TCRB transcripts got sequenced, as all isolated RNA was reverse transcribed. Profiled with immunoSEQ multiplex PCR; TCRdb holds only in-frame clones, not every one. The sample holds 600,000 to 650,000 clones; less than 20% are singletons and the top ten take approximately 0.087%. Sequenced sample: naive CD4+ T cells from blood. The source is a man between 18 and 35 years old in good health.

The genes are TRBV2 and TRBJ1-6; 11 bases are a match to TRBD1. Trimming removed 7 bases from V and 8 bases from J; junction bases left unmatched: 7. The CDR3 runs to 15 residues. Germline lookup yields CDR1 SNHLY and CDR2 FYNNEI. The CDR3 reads CASKARTGGDSPLHF. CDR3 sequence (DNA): TGTGCCAGCAAGGCCAGGACAGGGGGCGATTCACCCCTCCACTTT.

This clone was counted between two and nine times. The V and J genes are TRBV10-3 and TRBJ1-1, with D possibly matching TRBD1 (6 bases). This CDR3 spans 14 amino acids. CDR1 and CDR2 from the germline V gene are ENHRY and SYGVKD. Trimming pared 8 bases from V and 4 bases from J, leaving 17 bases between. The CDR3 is CAIQEGGMGTEAFF. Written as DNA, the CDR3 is TGTGCCATCCAGGAAGGGGGAATGGGCACTGAAGCTTTCTTT.

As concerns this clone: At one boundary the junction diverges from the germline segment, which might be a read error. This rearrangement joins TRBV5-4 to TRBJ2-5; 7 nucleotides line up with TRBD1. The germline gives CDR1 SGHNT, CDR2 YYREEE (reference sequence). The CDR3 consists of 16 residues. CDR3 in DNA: TGCGCCAGCAGCCAGGACGGGACAGCAAGACAAGAGACCCAGTACTTC. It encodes CASSQDGTARQETQYF.

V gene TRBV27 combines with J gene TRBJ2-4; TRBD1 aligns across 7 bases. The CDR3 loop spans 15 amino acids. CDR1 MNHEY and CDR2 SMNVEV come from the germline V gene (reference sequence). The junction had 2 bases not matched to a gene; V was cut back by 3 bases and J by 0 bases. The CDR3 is CASSLGQLAKNIQYF. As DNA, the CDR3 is TGTGCCAGCAGTTTGGGACAGCTAGCCAAAAACATTCAGTACTTC.

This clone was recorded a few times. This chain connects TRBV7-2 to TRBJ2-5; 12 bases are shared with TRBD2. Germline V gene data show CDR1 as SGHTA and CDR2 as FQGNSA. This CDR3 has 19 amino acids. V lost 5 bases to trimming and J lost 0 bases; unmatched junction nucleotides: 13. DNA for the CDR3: TGTGCCAGCAGCCGGGACCGAAGACTAGCGGGAGCGAACCAAGAGACCCAGTACTTC. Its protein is CASSRDRRLAGANQETQYF. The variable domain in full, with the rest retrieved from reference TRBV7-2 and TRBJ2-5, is GAGVSQSPSNKVTEKGKDVELRCDPISGHTALYWYRQSLGQGLEFLIYFQGNSAPDKSGLPSDRFSAERTGGSVSTLTIQRTQQEDSAVYLCASSRDRRLAGANQETQYFGPGTRLLVL.

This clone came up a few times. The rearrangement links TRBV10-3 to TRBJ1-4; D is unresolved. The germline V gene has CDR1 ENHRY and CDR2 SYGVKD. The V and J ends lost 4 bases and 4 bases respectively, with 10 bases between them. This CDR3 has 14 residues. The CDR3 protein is CAISAGSFNEKLFF. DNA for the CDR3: TGTGCCATCAGTGCGGGGAGTTTTAATGAAAAACTGTTTTTT.

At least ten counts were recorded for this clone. The CDR3 reads CASGSRRAQYF. The DNA for the CDR3 is TGTGCTAGTGGTTCAAGAAGGGCCCAGTACTTC. J is TRBJ2-5 and V is TRBV12-5; D not resolved. Trimming pared 4 bases from V and 9 bases from J, leaving 9 bases between. The CDR3 sequence is 11 residues long. Germline V lookup: CDR1 LGHNT, CDR2 FRNRAP.

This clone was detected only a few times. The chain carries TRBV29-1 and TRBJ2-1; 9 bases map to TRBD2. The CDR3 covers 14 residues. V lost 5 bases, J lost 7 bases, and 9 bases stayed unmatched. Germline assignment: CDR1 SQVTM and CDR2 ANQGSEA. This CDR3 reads CSVPSGKTSNEQFF. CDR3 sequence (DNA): TGCAGCGTTCCTAGCGGGAAGACCTCAAATGAGCAGTTCTTC.

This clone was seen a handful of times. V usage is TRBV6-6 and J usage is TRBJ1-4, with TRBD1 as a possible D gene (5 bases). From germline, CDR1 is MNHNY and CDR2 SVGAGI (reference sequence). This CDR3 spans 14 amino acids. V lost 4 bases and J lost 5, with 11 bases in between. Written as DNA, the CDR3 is TGTGCCAGCAGTTGGGGCCCTCGAAATGAAAAACTGTTTTTT. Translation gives CASSWGPRNEKLFF.

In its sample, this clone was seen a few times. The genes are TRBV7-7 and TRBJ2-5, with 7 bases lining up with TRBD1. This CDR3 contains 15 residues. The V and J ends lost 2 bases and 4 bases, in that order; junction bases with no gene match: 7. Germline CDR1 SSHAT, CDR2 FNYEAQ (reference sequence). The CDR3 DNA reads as TGTGCCAGCAGCTTATACCAGGGGGTTGGAGAGACCCAGTACTTC. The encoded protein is CASSLYQGVGETQYF.

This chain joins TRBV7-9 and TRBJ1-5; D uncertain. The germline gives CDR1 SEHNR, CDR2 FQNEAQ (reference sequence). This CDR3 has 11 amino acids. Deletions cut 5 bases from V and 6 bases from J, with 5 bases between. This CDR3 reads CASSTGQPQHF. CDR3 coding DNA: TGTGCCAGCAGCACGGGTCAGCCCCAGCATTTT.

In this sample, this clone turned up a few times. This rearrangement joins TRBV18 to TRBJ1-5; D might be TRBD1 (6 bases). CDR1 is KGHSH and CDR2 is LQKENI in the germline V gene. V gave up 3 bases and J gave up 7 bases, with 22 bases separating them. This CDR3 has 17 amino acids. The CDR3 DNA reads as TGTGCCAGCTCACCTCTCAGATGGACGGGGGCAGAGCAGCCCCAGCATTTT. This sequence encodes CASSPLRWTGAEQPQHF.

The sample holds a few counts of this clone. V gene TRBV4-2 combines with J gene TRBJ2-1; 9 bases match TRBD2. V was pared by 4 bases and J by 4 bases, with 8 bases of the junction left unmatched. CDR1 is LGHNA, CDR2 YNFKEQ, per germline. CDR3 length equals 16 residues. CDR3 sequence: CASSRDIAGVYNEQFF. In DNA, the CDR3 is TGTGCCAGCAGCCGCGATATAGCGGGAGTGTACAATGAGCAGTTCTTC.

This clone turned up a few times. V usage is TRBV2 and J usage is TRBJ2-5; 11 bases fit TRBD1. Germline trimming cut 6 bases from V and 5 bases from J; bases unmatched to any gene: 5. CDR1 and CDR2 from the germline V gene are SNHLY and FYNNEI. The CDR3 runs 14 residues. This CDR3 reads CASRSDRGRETQYF. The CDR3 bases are TGTGCCAGCAGATCGGACAGGGGGCGCGAGACCCAGTACTTC.

The CDR3 DNA follows: TGTGCCAGCAGCTTGGGACTAGCGGGGGGAAGCACAGATACGCAGTATTTT. Its translation is CASSLGLAGGSTDTQYF. The V gene is TRBV7-2, the J gene TRBJ2-3; 15 bases map to TRBD2. The germline V gene encodes CDR1 SGHTA and CDR2 FQGNSA. This CDR3 has 17 amino acids. J was trimmed by 0 bases and V by 3 bases; bases with no gene match: 1.

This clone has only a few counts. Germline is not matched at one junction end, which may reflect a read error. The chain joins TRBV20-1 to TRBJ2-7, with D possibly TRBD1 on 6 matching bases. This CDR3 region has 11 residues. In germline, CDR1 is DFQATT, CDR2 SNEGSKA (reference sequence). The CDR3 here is CSASHRDTGIF. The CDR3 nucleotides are TGCAGTGCTAGTCACCGGGACACCGGGATCTTC.

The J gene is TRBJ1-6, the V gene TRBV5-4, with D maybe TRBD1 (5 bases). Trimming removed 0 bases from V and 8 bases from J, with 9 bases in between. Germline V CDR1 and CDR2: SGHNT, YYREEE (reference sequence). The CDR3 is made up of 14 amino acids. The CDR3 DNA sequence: TGTGCCAGCAGCTTGGGGGGGACGTATTCACCCCTCCACTTT. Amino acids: CASSLGGTYSPLHF.

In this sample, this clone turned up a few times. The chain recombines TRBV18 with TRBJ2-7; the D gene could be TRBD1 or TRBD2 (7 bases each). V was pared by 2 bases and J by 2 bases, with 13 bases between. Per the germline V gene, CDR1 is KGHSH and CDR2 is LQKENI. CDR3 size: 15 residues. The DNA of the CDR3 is TGTGCCAGCTCACCATGGCAGGGGGGGACCTACGAGCAGTACTTC. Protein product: CASSPWQGGTYEQYF.

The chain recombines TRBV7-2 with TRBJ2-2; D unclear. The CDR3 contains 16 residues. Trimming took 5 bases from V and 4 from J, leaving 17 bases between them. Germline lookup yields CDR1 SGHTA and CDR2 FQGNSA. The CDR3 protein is CASSASGGRATGELFF. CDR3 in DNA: TGTGCCAGCAGCGCTAGTGGCGGCCGGGCCACCGGGGAGCTGTTTTTT.

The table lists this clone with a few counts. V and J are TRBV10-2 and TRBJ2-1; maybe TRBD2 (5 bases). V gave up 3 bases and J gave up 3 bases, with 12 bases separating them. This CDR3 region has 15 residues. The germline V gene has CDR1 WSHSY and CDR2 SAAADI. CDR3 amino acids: CASSEGSRGYNEQFF. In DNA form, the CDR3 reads TGCGCCAGCAGTGAAGGGAGCCGGGGCTACAATGAGCAGTTCTTC.

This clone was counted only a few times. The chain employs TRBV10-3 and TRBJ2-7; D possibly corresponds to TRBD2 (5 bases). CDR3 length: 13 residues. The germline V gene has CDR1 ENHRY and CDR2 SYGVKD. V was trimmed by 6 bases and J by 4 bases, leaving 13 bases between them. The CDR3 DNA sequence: TGTGCCATCAGATTAGGTGGAGGATACGAGCAGTACTTC. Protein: CAIRLGGGYEQYF.

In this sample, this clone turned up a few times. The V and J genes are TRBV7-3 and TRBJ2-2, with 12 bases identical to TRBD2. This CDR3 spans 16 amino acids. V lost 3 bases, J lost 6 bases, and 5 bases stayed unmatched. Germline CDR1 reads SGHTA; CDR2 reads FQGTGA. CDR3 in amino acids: CASSFTGTSGPGELFF. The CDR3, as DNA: TGTGCCAGCAGCTTCACCGGGACTAGCGGGCCCGGGGAGCTGTTTTTT.

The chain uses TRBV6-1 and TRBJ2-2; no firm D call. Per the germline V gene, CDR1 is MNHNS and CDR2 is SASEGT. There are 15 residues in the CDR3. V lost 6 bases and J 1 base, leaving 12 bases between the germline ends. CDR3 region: CASRTLDLNTGELFF. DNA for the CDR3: TGTGCCAGCAGGACATTGGACCTGAACACCGGGGAGCTGTTTTTT.

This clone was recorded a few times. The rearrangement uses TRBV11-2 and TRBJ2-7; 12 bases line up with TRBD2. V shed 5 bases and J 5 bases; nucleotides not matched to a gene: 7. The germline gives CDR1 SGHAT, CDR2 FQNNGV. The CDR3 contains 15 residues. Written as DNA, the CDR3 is TGTGCCAGCAGCGCAGGACTAGCGGGGACCCACGAGCAGTACTTC. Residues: CASSAGLAGTHEQYF.

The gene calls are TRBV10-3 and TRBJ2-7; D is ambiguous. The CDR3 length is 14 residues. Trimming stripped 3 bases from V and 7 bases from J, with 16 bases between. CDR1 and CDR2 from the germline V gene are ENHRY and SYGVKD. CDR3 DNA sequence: TGTGCCATCAGTGATGAGCCCCCGAGTGAGGAGCAGTACTTC. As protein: CAISDEPPSEEQYF.